These T cell receptor beta chains were read from a single sample in a study of regulatory T cells in long-lasting Graves disease. TCRdb called the multiplex PCR reads again in MiXCR, with one record for every CDR3 protein. The data contain 400,000 to 500,000 distinct CDR3 sequences, 20% to 25% of them singletons. Sample: peripheral blood mononuclear cells (PBMCs), taken when the disease was refractory, from a patient treated with antithyroid drugs. The receptors derive from a female donor with Graves disease. Each CDR3 is given with its conserved first and last residue. A D gene is named only where the DNA matches it firmly. For some rows the clone size is stated as once, few or many, or as a class when expanded; others skip it.

length	V	D	J	size	DNA	CDR3
16	TRBV12-3/TRBV12-4	TRBD1	TRBJ2-2	-	TGTGCCAGCAGTCCCCAGACAGGGGTCCCCACCGGGGAGCTGTCTTTT	CASSPQTGVPTGELSF
15	TRBV15	-	TRBJ1-1	few	TGTGCCACCAGCAGAGATACAGAAATGAACACTGAAGCTTTCTTT	CATSRDTEMNTEAFF
21	TRBV11-2	-	TRBJ1-3	-	TGTGCCAGCAGCCCGGGTCTCTTCCCGGCAGGGCGAGGTTGGTCTGGAAACACCATATATTTT	CASSPGLFPAGRGWSGNTIYF
16	TRBV12-3/TRBV12-4	TRBD2	TRBJ2-4	many	TGTGCCAGCAGTAGACTAGCGGGAGAAGGCAAAAACATTCAGTACTTC	CASSRLAGEGKNIQYF
13	TRBV2	TRBD1	TRBJ2-1	-	TGTGCCAGTACCCCCGGGACAGGCAATGAGCAGTTCTTC	CASTPGTGNEQFF
11	TRBV29-1	-	TRBJ2-2	-	TGCAGCGTTTACGGGTCCGGGGAGCTGTTTTTT	CSVYGSGELFF
13	TRBV27	-	TRBJ1-2	many	TGTGCCAGCAGTAACGGTCCAGCCTATGGCTACACCTTC	CASSNGPAYGYTF
17	TRBV12-3/TRBV12-4	-	TRBJ2-3	-	TGTGCCAGCAGTGATACAGGGTATGGGGGGGGCACAGATACGCAGTATTTT	CASSDTGYGGGTDTQYF
14	TRBV7-2	-	TRBJ1-5	-	TGTGCCAGCAGCTTAAAAAGGGGGAATCAGCCCCAGCATTTT	CASSLKRGNQPQHF
14	TRBV7-9	-	TRBJ2-7	-	TGTGCCAGCAGCTTAGCCGGGCTAGGAGGCGAGCAGTACTTC	CASSLAGLGGEQYF
13	TRBV30	-	TRBJ1-2	-	TGTGCCTGGAGTTACAAGGGCGGTAGTGGCTACACCTTC	CAWSYKGGSGYTF
14	TRBV6-2/TRBV6-3	-	TRBJ1-1	many	TGTGCCAGCAGTTACGGGGCGGTGAACACTGAAGCTTTCTTT	CASSYGAVNTEAFF
16	TRBV7-2	TRBD2	TRBJ2-3	-	TGTGCCAGCAGCCCCGCGGGTAGCGGGAGGACAGATACGCAGTATTTT	CASSPAGSGRTDTQYF
14	TRBV2	-	TRBJ2-2	many	TGTGCCTCGAAAAGAGCACAGAGCACCGGGGAGCTGTTTTTT	CASKRAQSTGELFF
15	TRBV11-1	TRBD2	TRBJ2-5	many	TGTGCCAGCAGCTTGGTTCTAGCGGAACAAGAGACCCAGTACTTC	CASSLVLAEQETQYF
14	TRBV11-3	-	TRBJ2-7	many	TGTGCCAGCAGCTACTCGGACGGGTCCTACGAGCAGTACTTC	CASSYSDGSYEQYF
13	TRBV13	-	TRBJ2-7	many	TGTGCCAGCAGCTCCAGAGGCTCCTACGAGCAGTACTTC	CASSSRGSYEQYF
13	TRBV5-1	-	TRBJ1-1	many	TGCGCCAGCTGCACCCAAGGGGGCACTGAAGCTTTCTTT	CASCTQGGTEAFF
15	TRBV7-3	TRBD1	TRBJ1-1	few	TGTGCCAGCAGCCGAAATGGACAGGGGACCGCTGAAGCTTTCTTT	CASSRNGQGTAEAFF
16	TRBV7-9	-	TRBJ1-2	few	TGTGCCAGCAGCTCGCAGGGTCGTGCCTCCCACTATGGCTACACCTTC	CASSSQGRASHYGYTF
17	TRBV7-8	-	TRBJ2-5	many	TGTGCCAGCAGCTTAGCCCGAATGACAGGGAGGCGGGAGACCCAGTACTTC	CASSLARMTGRRETQYF
17	TRBV12-3/TRBV12-4	TRBD1	TRBJ2-2	many	TGTGCCAGCAGTCCAGGGACAGGGGTAAATACGTACGAGGAGCTGTTTTTT	CASSPGTGVNTYEELFF
13	TRBV29-1	TRBD1	TRBJ1-2	few	TGCAGCGCCTCGACAGGGGATGGCTATGGCTACACCTTC	CSASTGDGYGYTF
16	TRBV11-2	TRBD1	TRBJ1-1	-	TGTGCCAGCAGCCAGGACAGGGGGCCGGGGAACACTGAAGCTTTCTTT	CASSQDRGPGNTEAFF
15	TRBV4-1	-	TRBJ2-7	few	TGCGCCAGCAGCCCCAACCCAGGGCTAAGACCCGAGCAGTACTTC	CASSPNPGLRPEQYF
15	TRBV7-9	TRBD1	TRBJ1-1	-	TGTGCCAGCAGCTGGGGGACAGGGCAGGTGGCTGAAGCTTTCTTT	CASSWGTGQVAEAFF
15	TRBV6-2/TRBV6-3	-	TRBJ1-5	many	TGTGCCAGCAGTTACGCTCGGGGGGCCAATCAGCCCCAGCATTTT	CASSYARGANQPQHF
16	TRBV19	TRBD1	TRBJ1-5	-	TGTGCCAGTAGTAAGGGACAGAGCAGGGTGGGTCAGCCCCAGCATTTT	CASSKGQSRVGQPQHF
17	TRBV20-1	-	TRBJ1-1	few	TGCAGTAGCACATCGTACGGGTACCACGGGGAGGATACTGAAGCTTTCTTT	CSSTSYGYHGEDTEAFF
14	TRBV20-1	TRBD1	TRBJ2-5	many	TGCAGTGCTCAACAGGACAGGGACCAAGAGACCCAGTACTTC	CSAQQDRDQETQYF
16	TRBV11-2	-	TRBJ2-1	few	TGTGCCAGCAGCTTGAAGGCCATGGATGCTTACAATGAGCAGTTCTTC	CASSLKAMDAYNEQFF
14	TRBV6-1	TRBD2	TRBJ2-7	many	TGTGCCAGCAGACATAGCGGGGCTACCTACGAGCAGTACTTC	CASRHSGATYEQYF
14	TRBV20-1	-	TRBJ2-4	few	TGCAGTGCTAGAGAGTCACCTCCCGATTTCATTCAGTACTTC	CSARESPPDFIQYF
17	TRBV25-1	TRBD1	TRBJ2-7	-	TGTGCCAGCAGGAGCCGGTACCTCGGACAGGGGGCCCACGAGCAGTACTTC	CASRSRYLGQGAHEQYF
16	TRBV10-3	-	TRBJ2-4	-	TGTGCCATCAGTGGAACTAATAGAAGACAGGGAGGCATTCAGTACTTC	CAISGTNRRQGGIQYF
13	TRBV13	-	TRBJ2-5	many	TGTGCCAGCAGCTCGGGGCTTAGGGAGACCCAGTACTTC	CASSSGLRETQYF
14	TRBV28	TRBD1	TRBJ2-7	many	TGTGCCAGCAGTCCCTTGGACAGGGGCTACGAGCAGTACTTC	CASSPLDRGYEQYF
14	TRBV7-9	TRBD1	TRBJ1-5	-	TGTGCCAGCAGCCAGGGGGAAGTCAATCAGCCCCAGCATTTT	CASSQGEVNQPQHF
14	TRBV7-9	TRBD2	TRBJ2-1	-	TGTGCCAGCAGAGGGACTAGTCTCCCGAATGAGCAGTTCTTC	CASRGTSLPNEQFF
13	TRBV12-3/TRBV12-4	TRBD2	TRBJ2-7	many	TGTGCCAGCAGCCGTGACCAGCGGGGGGACCAGTACTTC	CASSRDQRGDQYF
13	TRBV5-4	-	TRBJ1-4	-	TGTGCCAGCAGCTCTCTGCAAATCGGAAAACTGTTTTTT	CASSSLQIGKLFF
13	TRBV24-1	-	TRBJ2-3	-	TGTGCCAGTGCTCCACCTGGCACAGATACGCAGTATTTT	CASAPPGTDTQYF
16	TRBV20-1	-	TRBJ2-5	few	TGCAGTGCTAGGATACACGGGCTAGTTCAACGGGAGACCCAGTACTTC	CSARIHGLVQRETQYF